This paragraph covers one T cell receptor (beta chain) sequence. Its target is unknown. A J-beta primer mix and a sample-barcoded 5' primer were used in a second PCR of about 6 to 12 cycles. From each sample, at least 3 million paired-end reads containing CDR3 were obtained. Each CDR3 protein gets one entry after TCRdb re-called the 5' RACE reads with MiXCR. The profile shows about 720,000 distinct CDR3 sequences, approximately 21% of them singletons. The amount of total RNA extracted per sample was at least 5 micrograms. The sample comes from a study of blood T cells in healthy people across ages. The study's findings and limits: Estimated diversity, derived from one million T cells, was regarded as an underestimate. Shifts in expanded clonotypes may have been confounded by donor CMV status, which was unknown.

V was clipped by 6 bases and J by 6 bases, with 12 bases between them. The CDR3 is 12 residues long. Sequenced: blood. The chain joins TRBV12-3 or TRBV12-4 to TRBJ2-7; D perhaps matches TRBD2 (5 bases). The sequence derives from a man aged 65 to 79 in good health. The CDR3 nucleotides read TGTGCCAGCAGCAAACTAGGAGGCGAGCAGTACTTC. Encoded protein: CASSKLGGEQYF.